One TCR beta chain is described in this entry. This sample stems from a study of cytomegalovirus exposure and HLA in healthy donors. The study ran its PCR with 60 Vbeta and 13 Jbeta primers. Clones were sequenced by immunoSEQ multiplex PCR, and TCRdb holds only the in-frame ones, with some missing. In the table there are approximately 110,000 clones, roughly 82% of which are singletons. Sequencing used PBMCs. This TCR came from a human donor in good health.

The CDR3 DNA sequence: TGTGCCAGCAGCTTGGCCGGAGGCCAAGAGACCCAGTACTTC. The encoded protein is CASSLAGGQETQYF. This chain joins TRBV5-5 and TRBJ2-5; possibly TRBD2 for D (5 bases). V was trimmed by 0 bases and J by 1 base, leaving 7 bases between them. In germline, CDR1 is SGHKS, CDR2 YYEKEE (reference sequence). This CDR3 region has 14 residues.